These T cell receptor delta chains were read from a single sample in a study of gamma-delta chains in newborns, infants, children. TCRdb used CATT to re-call clones from the reads. Of more than 9,000 delta-chain clones in the sample, 3.5% were seen once. Sequencing was done on a sample of blood. These receptor sequences come from a child who was a newborn, infant or young child, either healthy, febrile or measles-vaccinated (not recorded which). The CDR3 runs from the conserved cysteine through the conserved F or W. The D gene is left open where the match is weak. Size tells how often a clone was seen (once, few, many) or the class of an expanded clone, and some rows leave it out.

CDR3 DNA | CDR3 protein | J gene | V gene | D gene | clone size
TGTGCTCTTGGGACCCGTCCCATCTACTGGGGGACCTACACCGATAAACTCATCTTC | CALGTRPIYWGTYTDKLIF | TRDJ1 | TRDV1 | TRDD3 | -
TGTGCCTTTACTGTCCCTACTTCCTCCTCAAATAAACTCATCTTT | CAFTVPTSSSNKLIF | TRDJ1 | TRDV3 | - | -
TGTGCCTGTGTTGGACTTGGTTCCGATAAACTCATCTTT | CACVGLGSDKLIF | TRDJ1 | TRDV2 | - | medium-sized
TGTGCCTGTGACACCCTCGTCGGGGATACTCAGTACACCGATAAACTCATCTTT | CACDTLVGDTQYTDKLIF | TRDJ1 | TRDV2 | TRDD3 | -
TGTGCTCTTGGGGAACAAGGGGACTTATACACCGATAAACTCATCTTT | CALGEQGDLYTDKLIF | TRDJ1 | TRDV1 | - | -
TGTGCTCTTGGGGTTAAGTGGGGTCACGGGCGCACCACCGATAAACTCATCTTT | CALGVKWGHGRTTDKLIF | TRDJ1 | TRDV1 | - | -
TGTGCTCTTGGGCCGGAGGCAAACTGGGGGATAACCGATAAACTCATCTTT | CALGPEANWGITDKLIF | TRDJ1 | TRDV1 | TRDD3 | few
TGTGCTCTTGGGGCCATTCAGCCTTCCCCGGGGTACACCGATAAACCCATCTTT | CALGAIQPSPGYTDKPIF | TRDJ1 | TRDV1 | - | few
TGTGCCTTTAAACCTTCTCCTACCCGTACTGGGGGATACTCGGTCGATAAACTCATCTTT | CAFKPSPTRTGGYSVDKLIF | TRDJ1 | TRDV3 | TRDD3 | -
TGTGCTCTTGGGGAACTCCCCTTCTCTTGGGGGATACGCGGGGATAAACTCATCTTT | CALGELPFSWGIRGDKLIF | TRDJ1 | TRDV1 | TRDD3 | -
TGTGCTCTTGGGGAACTCTCACCTTCGTACTGGGGGATGGGGAGCACCGATAAACTCATCTTT | CALGELSPSYWGMGSTDKLIF | TRDJ1 | TRDV1 | TRDD3 | few
TGTGCCTGTGACACCGTAGCTGGACGTAAGACCGATAAACTCATCTTT | CACDTVAGRKTDKLIF | TRDJ1 | TRDV2 | - | -
TGTGCCTGTGACACCCTTGGGGGATCGACCAGCTCCTGGGACACCCGACAGATGTTTTTC | CACDTLGGSTSSWDTRQMFF | TRDJ3 | TRDV2 | TRDD3 | few
TGTGCCTGTGACACCCTGGGGGGTCGTGTAGCACAACTCTTCTTT | CACDTLGGRVAQLFF | TRDJ2 | TRDV2 | TRDD3 | -
TGTGCCTTTATTCCTACTCACCATACTGGGGGATCCAAATACACCGATAAACTCATCTTT | CAFIPTHHTGGSKYTDKLIF | TRDJ1 | TRDV3 | TRDD3 | few
TGTGCCTGTGACACCCTTCGAACTGGGGGAAAACCGTACACCGATAAACTCATCTTT | CACDTLRTGGKPYTDKLIF | TRDJ1 | TRDV2 | TRDD3 | -
TGTGCCTGTGACACCGGGGGGCTGGGGGATAGGCCGGCCGATAAACTCATCTTT | CACDTGGLGDRPADKLIF | TRDJ1 | TRDV2 | TRDD3 | -
TGTGCCTGTGACACAGTGGGGGATAACACCGATAAACTCATCTTT | CACDTVGDNTDKLIF | TRDJ1 | TRDV2 | TRDD3 | -
TGTGCTCTTGGGGAACTAGAATCGGGGTACTGGGGGATCGTGTACACCGATAAACTCATCTTT | CALGELESGYWGIVYTDKLIF | TRDJ1 | TRDV1 | TRDD3 | -
TGTGCTCTTGGGGAACGGAGGGTGGGGTCCACCGATAAACTCATCTTT | CALGERRVGSTDKLIF | TRDJ1 | TRDV1 | - | medium-sized
TGTGCTCTTGGGGCATTTCTTAAGTCCTGGGGGTCGGATAAACTCATCTTT | CALGAFLKSWGSDKLIF | TRDJ1 | TRDV1 | TRDD3 | few
TGTGCCTGTGACACCGCACTGGGTAGGTGGGACACCCGACAGATGTTTTTC | CACDTALGRWDTRQMFF | TRDJ3 | TRDV2 | - | -
TGTGCTCTTGGGCAAACTACAAATTCCCGGGGGTTGGACACCGATAAACTCATCTTT | CALGQTTNSRGLDTDKLIF | TRDJ1 | TRDV1 | - | few
TGTGCCTGTGACCCACTGGGGGATCCCCATAAACTCATCTTT | CACDPLGDPHKLIF | TRDJ1 | TRDV2 | TRDD3 | medium-sized
TGTGCCTGTGACACCCTCGGTTCTACTGGGGGATACCGGGCCACCGATAAACTCATCTTT | CACDTLGSTGGYRATDKLIF | TRDJ1 | TRDV2 | TRDD3 | medium-sized
TGTGCTCTTGGGGATGGGGGAGCCCCCACCTCGTGGTGGGGGATACGCACGGGTCCCGATAAACTCATCTTT | CALGDGGAPTSWWGIRTGPDKLIF | TRDJ1 | TRDV1 | TRDD3 | few
TGTGCCTGTAGGGGGAAACTCATCTTT | CACRGKLIF | TRDJ1 | TRDV2 | - | medium-sized
TGTGCTCTTGGGGAACTAGGGGCTGGGGGATCCCCAGGCACCGATAAACTCATCTTT | CALGELGAGGSPGTDKLIF | TRDJ1 | TRDV1 | TRDD3 | few
TGTGCCTGTGACACCGTGGGGGATGGGGACACCCGACAGATGTTTTTC | CACDTVGDGDTRQMFF | TRDJ3 | TRDV2 | TRDD3 | -
TGTGCTCTTGGGGAACCCTCCCCAGGGGTCCTGATAAACACCGATAAACTCATCTTT | CALGEPSPGVLINTDKLIF | TRDJ1 | TRDV1 | - | -
TGTGCTCTTGGGGAACCCTCCCCCGGACTCATCTTT | CALGEPSPGLIF | TRDJ1 | TRDV1 | - | -
TGTGCTCTTGGGGAACTCACTGGGATCGGTACTGGGGGATGGTCTATCGCGTACACCGATAAACTCATCTTT | CALGELTGIGTGGWSIAYTDKLIF | TRDJ1 | TRDV1 | TRDD3 | few
TGTGCTCTTGGGGACCCAAGATCACAAAGGGCTGGGGGAAATTTGACAGCACAACTCTTCTTT | CALGDPRSQRAGGNLTAQLFF | TRDJ2 | TRDV1 | TRDD3 | few
TGTGCCTGTGACCTTACTGGGAACACCGATAAACTCATCTTT | CACDLTGNTDKLIF | TRDJ1 | TRDV2 | - | medium-sized
TGTGCCTGTGACACCGTACTGGGGGATCCTTCCTGGGACACCCGACAGATGTTTTTC | CACDTVLGDPSWDTRQMFF | TRDJ3 | TRDV2 | TRDD3 | few
TGTGCCTGTGACGCCGTGGGGATACGGGGGGCCGATAAACTCATCTTT | CACDAVGIRGADKLIF | TRDJ1 | TRDV2 | TRDD3 | medium-sized
TGTGCTCTTGGGGAGTCCTGGGCCTTTCCCTTACCCGGGAGAGGCACCGATAAACTCATCTTT | CALGESWAFPLPGRGTDKLIF | TRDJ1 | TRDV1 | - | -
TGTGCTCTTGGGGAACTAGCCCGGGGGGGATACGCTGTAGGGACCGATAAACTCATCTTT | CALGELARGGYAVGTDKLIF | TRDJ1 | TRDV1 | TRDD3 | medium-sized
TGTGCTCTTGGGGTAATTAGGGGGACTGGGGGACGGTACACCGATAAACTCATCTTT | CALGVIRGTGGRYTDKLIF | TRDJ1 | TRDV1 | TRDD3 | -
TGTGCTCTTGGGGGCCAACACTCCAACCTACTGGGGGATATGTCCCTGGACACCGATAAACTCATCTTT | CALGGQHSNLLGDMSLDTDKLIF | TRDJ1 | TRDV1 | TRDD3 | -
TGTGCCTGTGATATCCTCGGTTACCGGGGTGGCGATAAACTCATCTTT | CACDILGYRGGDKLIF | TRDJ1 | TRDV2 | - | medium-sized
TGTGCTCTTGGGCGGTGGGATACCCATTACACCGATAAACTCATCTTT | CALGRWDTHYTDKLIF | TRDJ1 | TRDV1 | TRDD3 | medium-sized